The 23 T cell receptor beta chains below were found in one sample sequenced in a study of T cells in pancreatic ductal adenocarcinoma. No neoadjuvant therapy was given to the selected pancreatic ductal adenocarcinoma patients before their surgery. The protocol was immunoSEQ multiplex PCR, while the TCRdb copy is restricted to in-frame clones and leaves out a portion. The profile shows 25,000 to 35,000 clones, about 92% of them singletons. Input material: PBMCs. Receptors originate from a human donor with pancreatic ductal adenocarcinoma.

This sequence joins TRBV28 and TRBJ2-6; 12 bases are a match to TRBD2. This CDR3 is built from 17 residues. The V gene's germline CDR1 is MDHEN and CDR2 SYDVKM. Losses at the gene ends were 2 bases for V and 1 base for J; bases not matched to a gene: 0. The CDR3 DNA follows: TGTGCCAGCAGTTTAGGACTAGCGGGATCTGGGGCCAACGTCCTGACTTTC. It codes for CASSLGLAGSGANVLTF.

The chain joins TRBV2 to TRBJ1-1; D is unresolved. This CDR3 has 12 amino acids. V gave up 7 bases and J gave up 3 bases, with 9 bases separating them. Germline V gives CDR1 SNHLY, CDR2 FYNNEI. The CDR3 region is CASTDDYTEAFF. The CDR3 DNA sequence: TGTGCCAGCACTGACGACTACACTGAAGCTTTCTTT.

The chain links TRBV18 to TRBJ1-4; 9 nucleotides agree with TRBD1. This CDR3 has 15 residues. Germline CDR1 reads KGHSH; CDR2 reads LQKENI. Trimming cost V 2 bases and J 4 bases; bases outside gene matches: 2. The CDR3 sequence: CASSPTTGGNEKLFF. DNA of the CDR3: TGTGCCAGCTCACCAACGACAGGGGGTAATGAAAAACTGTTTTTT.

The chain links TRBV15 to TRBJ2-4; the D gene is possibly TRBD2 (5 bases). CDR1 LNHNV and CDR2 YYDKDF come from the germline V gene (reference sequence). This CDR3 has 19 amino acids. The V gene lost 0 bases and the J gene lost 0 bases, with 18 bases spanning the gap. Here the CDR3 DNA reads TGTGCCACCAGCAGAGATTCCTTCATTTCGGCGGGAGCCAAAAACATTCAGTACTTC. Translated: CATSRDSFISAGAKNIQYF.

This chain joins TRBV11-3 and TRBJ2-2; 7 nucleotides line up with TRBD1. V gave up 1 base and J gave up 5 bases; unmatched junction bases: 10. The CDR3 totals 17 residues. CDR1 and CDR2 from the germline V gene are SGHNT and YENEEA. CDR3 nucleotides: TGTGCCAGCAGCTTAGGACAGGGATCACGGTGGACCGGGGAGCTGTTTTTT. This translates into CASSLGQGSRWTGELFF.

The CDR3 is CASSLFGGPETQYF. CDR3 in DNA: TGTGCCAGCAGCTTATTCGGGGGCCCAGAGACCCAGTACTTC. The chain is built from TRBV7-3 and TRBJ2-5; D may correspond to TRBD1 or TRBD2 (6 bases each). The CDR3 is 14 amino acids. In germline, CDR1 is SGHTA, CDR2 FQGTGA. V was pared by 2 bases and J by 4 bases, with 11 bases between.

The rearrangement uses TRBV6-1 and TRBJ1-2, with D unresolved. CDR3 size: 12 residues. Germline lookup yields CDR1 MNHNS and CDR2 SASEGT. Trimming stripped 3 bases from V and 8 bases from J, with 10 bases between. The CDR3, as DNA: TGTGCCAGCAGTGAGAGGTATCGGGGCTACACCTTC. It specifies CASSERYRGYTF.

J is TRBJ1-2 and V is TRBV25-1; D is unresolved. The V gene's germline CDR1 is MGHDK and CDR2 SYGVNS. Trimming left V 9 bases short and J 5 bases short, with 7 bases between. CDR3 size: 10 residues. CDR3 DNA sequence: TGTGCCAGTTACTCTTATGGCTACACCTTC. Its translation is CASYSYGYTF.

The chain couples TRBV5-1 to TRBJ2-3; TRBD2 matches at 7 bases. V lost 0 bases, J lost 0 bases, and 1 base stayed unmatched. CDR1 is SGHRS and CDR2 is YFSETQ in the germline V gene. CDR3 size: 15 residues. The CDR3 sequence: CASSLGAGSTDTQYF. In DNA form, the CDR3 reads TGCGCCAGCAGCTTGGGAGCGGGAAGCACAGATACGCAGTATTTT.

This chain links TRBV4-3 with TRBJ2-2, with a tentative D call TRBD2 (6 bases). The CDR3 is made up of 15 amino acids. The germline CDR1 and CDR2 sequences are LGHNA and YSLEER. Trimming took 2 bases from V and 2 from J, leaving 9 bases between them. Written as DNA, the CDR3 is TGCGCCAGCAGCCAATTTAGCGGCAACACCGGGGAGCTGTTTTTT. The encoded protein is CASSQFSGNTGELFF.

The chain carries TRBV2 and TRBJ2-3; 7 positions match TRBD1. Germline V gives CDR1 SNHLY, CDR2 FYNNEI. V lost 7 bases, J lost 13 bases, and 17 bases stayed unmatched. The CDR3 extends over 14 amino acids. CDR3 coding DNA: TGTGCCAGCATAGTCGCTTCGCCGGGACAGCGAAAGTATTTT. It yields the protein CASIVASPGQRKYF.

V is TRBV7-2 and J is TRBJ2-7; weak D call: TRBD1 (6 bases). CDR1 SGHTA and CDR2 FQGNSA come from the germline V gene. Trimming stripped 1 base from V and 7 bases from J, with 17 bases between. The CDR3 has 15 amino acids. CDR3 coding DNA: TGTGCCAGCAGCTTAGGGGGGCTTGCATTGGGGGAGCAGTACTTC. Translating gives CASSLGGLALGEQYF.

The J gene is TRBJ1-2, the V gene TRBV11-3; D is unresolved. Trimming cost V 3 bases and J 4 bases, with 12 bases left between them. Germline assignment: CDR1 SGHNT and CDR2 YENEEA. The CDR3 loop spans 14 amino acids. Written as DNA, the CDR3 is TGTGCCAGCAGCTTCTCGCAAAACCTCTATGGCTACACCTTC. It translates to CASSFSQNLYGYTF.

The V gene is TRBV10-3, the J gene TRBJ2-6, with TRBD2 matching 16 bases. The CDR3 contains 20 residues. Germline values: CDR1 ENHRY, CDR2 SYGVKD. V shed 4 bases, J shed 2 bases, and the junction held 8 bases outside the gene matches. CDR3 sequence: CAISGGLAGGPPTGANVLTF. DNA of the CDR3: TGTGCCATCAGTGGGGGACTAGCGGGAGGGCCCCCCACTGGGGCCAACGTCCTGACTTTC.

The chain employs TRBV5-6 and TRBJ1-1; 10 bases are a match to TRBD1. Losses at the gene ends were 5 bases for V and 5 bases for J; bases not matched to a gene: 6. This CDR3 is built from 14 residues. From germline, CDR1 is SGHDT and CDR2 YYEEEE. Here the CDR3 reads CASSTGTGVTEAFF. In nucleotides, the CDR3 is TGTGCCAGCAGTACCGGGACAGGGGTAACTGAAGCTTTCTTT.

The chain combines TRBV5-4 with TRBJ2-7, with 10 bases lining up with TRBD1. Germline assignment: CDR1 SGHNT and CDR2 YYREEE (reference sequence). This CDR3 comprises 15 residues. V trimming: 0 bases; J trimming: 7 bases; junction bases outside the gene matches: 7. The CDR3 DNA sequence: TGTGCCAGCAGCTTGGGCGGGACAGGGGCGAGGGAGCAGTACTTC. Residues: CASSLGGTGAREQYF.

The chain joins TRBV25-1 to TRBJ2-1, with D perhaps given as TRBD1 or TRBD2 (6 bases each). This CDR3 is 15 amino acids long. V was pared by 3 bases and J by 7 bases, with 16 bases between. Germline V lookup: CDR1 MGHDK, CDR2 SYGVNS. In nucleotides, the CDR3 is TGTGCCAGCAGTGAGTCCTCCTCGGGGGCAAATGAGCAGTTCTTC. It yields the protein CASSESSSGANEQFF. The full variable domain, in which reference TRBV25-1 and TRBJ2-1 provide the parts outside the CDR3, is EADIYQTPRYLVIGTGKKITLECSQTMGHDKMYWYQQDPGMELHLIHYSYGVNSTEKGDLSSESTVSRIRTEHFPLTLESARPSHTSQYLCASSESSSGANEQFFGPGTRLTVL.

This chain uses TRBV18 with TRBJ2-7; 9 bases align to TRBD1. The CDR3 extends over 14 amino acids. V lost 10 bases to trimming and J lost 2 bases; unmatched junction nucleotides: 9. Germline CDR1 and CDR2: KGHSH and LQKENI. The CDR3 DNA sequence: TGTGCCACAAAACAGGGGGCCTCGGCCTACGAGCAGTACTTC. It encodes CATKQGASAYEQYF.

The chain combines TRBV7-8 with TRBJ2-7, with 7 positions matching TRBD2. V lost 1 base to trimming and J lost 3 bases; unmatched junction nucleotides: 6. The CDR3 covers 15 residues. Germline values: CDR1 SGHVS, CDR2 FQNEAQ. The CDR3 here is CASSLDSGLSYEQYF. The CDR3 DNA sequence: TGTGCCAGCAGCTTAGATAGCGGGCTAAGCTACGAGCAGTACTTC.

The chain couples TRBV18 to TRBJ1-1, with D perhaps matching TRBD1 (6 bases). V gave up 1 base and J gave up 1 base, with 10 bases separating them. The CDR3 is made up of 15 amino acids. In germline, CDR1 is KGHSH, CDR2 LQKENI. The CDR3 loop reads CASSPRKGENTEAFF. The DNA of the CDR3 is TGTGCCAGCTCACCACGGAAGGGGGAGAACACTGAAGCTTTCTTT. The variable domain in full, completed from reference TRBV18 and TRBJ1-1, reads NAGVMQNPRHLVRRRGQEARLRCSPMKGHSHVYWYRQLPEEGLKFMVYLQKENIIDESGMPKERFSAEFPKEGPSILRIQQVVRGDSAAYFCASSPRKGENTEAFFGQGTRLTVV.

The rearrangement links TRBV29-1 to TRBJ1-2; D is uncertain. V was shortened by 3 bases and J by 4 bases, with 9 bases between the two germline ends. The germline gives CDR1 SQVTM, CDR2 ANQGSEA. The CDR3 loop spans 12 amino acids. The CDR3: CSVDAQAYGYTF. The CDR3 DNA is TGCAGCGTTGACGCGCAGGCCTATGGCTACACCTTC.

The chain has TRBV10-3 and TRBJ1-3, with D unresolved. This CDR3 comprises 13 residues. V was clipped by 8 bases and J by 0 bases, with 8 bases between them. Germline V gene sequence: CDR1 ENHRY, CDR2 SYGVKD. CDR3: CAIRPPSGNTIYF. The CDR3 DNA sequence: TGTGCCATCCGCCCGCCCTCTGGAAACACCATATATTTT.

The V call is TRBV11-3, the J call TRBJ2-2, with D possibly TRBD1 on 6 matching bases. CDR3 length equals 15 residues. V dropped 4 bases and J dropped 0 bases, with 9 bases sitting between them. The germline CDR1 and CDR2 sequences are SGHNT and YENEEA. The CDR3 sequence is CASSSTGPNTGELFF. The CDR3 nucleotides read TGTGCCAGCAGCTCTACAGGGCCGAACACCGGGGAGCTGTTTTTT.